Each of the 4 T cell receptor beta chains below was sequenced from the same sample in a study of blood T cell repertoires in COVID-19. Only in-frame clones appear in the TCRdb table, and some are missing; sequencing was by immunoSEQ multiplex PCR. The repertoire holds some 11,000 clones, approximately 87% seen once, with roughly 12% in the top ten. The sequenced material came from peripheral blood. The receptors here all came from a human donor in a cohort sampled during active COVID-19.

V usage is TRBV6-1 and J usage is TRBJ2-7; the match to TRBD1 covers 9 bases. V shed 2 bases, J shed 8 bases, and the junction held 13 bases outside the gene matches. Germline CDR1 reads MNHNS; CDR2 reads SASEGT. CDR3 length equals 16 residues. CDR3 DNA: TGTGCCAGCAGTGAACTTCCCGGACAGGGGATTTTGCAGCAGTACTTC. Protein: CASSELPGQGILQQYF.

This chain links TRBV5-4 with TRBJ1-1; a weak D match, TRBD1 (5 bases). The V gene lost 4 bases and the J gene lost 8 bases, with 18 bases spanning the gap. The CDR3 spans 14 residues. Germline CDR1 SGHNT, CDR2 YYREEE (reference sequence). In DNA, the CDR3 is TGTGCCAGCAGCCATCCAAACAGGCCCGACGAAGCTTTCTTT. Its protein product is CASSHPNRPDEAFF. The full variable domain, completed using reference TRBV5-4 and TRBJ1-1, is ETGVTQSPTHLIKTRGQQVTLRCSSQSGHNTVSWYQQALGQGPQFIFQYYREEENGRGNFPPRFSGLQFPNYSSELNVNALELDDSALYLCASSHPNRPDEAFFGQGTRLTVV.

V is TRBV19 and J is TRBJ2-4, with TRBD1 matching over 7 bases. The CDR3 contains 13 residues. The ends lost 4 bases at V and 10 bases at J; junction bases unmatched: 7. Germline CDR1 reads LNHDA; CDR2 reads SQIVND (reference sequence). DNA of the CDR3: TGTGCCAGTAGTAAAGAGACAGGGAGAATTCAGTACTTC. Translated, it gives CASSKETGRIQYF.

This chain joins TRBV13 and TRBJ2-7; the match to TRBD1 covers 10 bases. This CDR3 has 15 residues. Per germline, CDR1 PRHDT and CDR2 FYEKMQ (reference sequence). V lost 5 bases to trimming and J lost 7 bases; unmatched junction nucleotides: 11. The CDR3 region has the DNA TGTGCCAGCAGCGCTACCGGGACAGGGGACCGGGAGCAGTACTTC. This gives the protein CASSATGTGDREQYF. Based on the CDR3 plus reference TRBV13 and TRBJ2-7, the full variable domain is AAGVIQSPRHLIKEKRETATLKCYPIPRHDTVYWYQQGPGQDPQFLISFYEKMQSDKGSIPDRFSAQQFSDYHSELNMSSLELGDSALYFCASSATGTGDREQYFGPGTRLTVT.